The 20 T cell receptor beta chains below come from one sample, sequenced in a study of blood T cell repertoires in COVID-19. Profiling relied on immunoSEQ multiplex PCR, and the TCRdb table lists in-frame clones only, not all of them. The sample consists of 210,000 or so clones, under 85% of them appearing once. The specimen was peripheral blood. The origin of the receptors is a young woman with COVID-19, enrolled during active disease.

The V gene is TRBV13, the J gene TRBJ2-7, with 8 nucleotides matching TRBD1. The CDR3 spans 15 residues. Germline V gives CDR1 PRHDT, CDR2 FYEKMQ (reference sequence). Trimming removed 2 bases from V and 2 bases from J; junction bases left unmatched: 5. DNA of the CDR3: TGTGCCAGCAGCTTACCGGGGACAGGAACCTACGAGCAGTACTTC. Translating it yields CASSLPGTGTYEQYF.

The chain joins TRBV5-1 to TRBJ2-6, with TRBD1 identical over 7 bases. CDR1 is SGHRS, CDR2 YFSETQ, per germline. V was pared by 6 bases and J by 0 bases, with 12 bases of the junction left unmatched. The CDR3 extends over 18 amino acids. CDR3 nucleotides: TGCGCCAGCACGCTCCTAGGACAGGCGAGCTCTGGGGCCAACGTCCTGACTTTC. Its protein is CASTLLGQASSGANVLTF.

This clone turned up a few times. The genes are TRBV19 and TRBJ1-2; D gene ambiguous. This CDR3 contains 13 residues. CDR1 is LNHDA, CDR2 SQIVND, per germline (reference sequence). Trimming stripped 4 bases from V and 1 base from J, with 7 bases between. CDR3 in amino acids: CASSSLRNYGYTF. The CDR3 DNA sequence: TGTGCCAGTAGTAGCCTACGTAACTATGGCTACACCTTC. Drawing the rest from reference TRBV19 and TRBJ1-2, the complete variable domain is DGGITQSPKYLFRKEGQNVTLSCEQNLNHDAMYWYRQDPGQGLRLIYYSQIVNDFQKGDIAEGYSVSREKKESFPLTVTSAQKNPTAFYLCASSSLRNYGYTFGSGTRLTVV.

V is TRBV7-2 and J is TRBJ2-1; the D gene is possibly TRBD1 (6 bases). Looked up from germline, CDR1 is SGHTA and CDR2 is FQGNSA. This CDR3 has 16 amino acids. V shed 5 bases and J shed 1 base, with 15 bases lying between them. CDR3 bases: TGTGCCAGCAGCCTTGGGACACCCCAGTCCTACAATGAGCAGTTCTTC. As protein: CASSLGTPQSYNEQFF.

There are a few counts of this clone. The chain employs TRBV3-1 (or the pseudogene TRBV3-2) and TRBJ2-5, with 10 bases identical to TRBD1. The CDR3 runs 18 residues. With 0 bases clipped from V and 5 bases from J, the junction kept 12 bases outside the gene matches. The germline CDR1 and CDR2 sequences are LGHDT and YNNKEL (reference sequence). CDR3 bases: TGTGCCAGCAGCCAAGATCGGGGGACAGGGGTTGTACGGGAGACCCAGTACTTC. It encodes CASSQDRGTGVVRETQYF.

The V gene is TRBV9, the J gene TRBJ2-1; 10 bases agree with TRBD2. The trim removed 0 bases at V and 0 bases at J, leaving 9 bases unmatched. Germline values: CDR1 SGDLS, CDR2 YYNGEE. CDR3 length equals 19 residues. For the CDR3, the DNA is TGTGCCAGCAGCGTAGCCCGATCCGGGACTAGCGCCTCCTACAATGAGCAGTTCTTC. The encoded protein is CASSVARSGTSASYNEQFF.

The table lists this clone with a few counts. The chain is built from TRBV7-3 and TRBJ2-7; possibly TRBD2 for D (5 bases). Trimming cost V 5 bases and J 6 bases, with 14 bases left between them. Germline V gene data show CDR1 as SGHTA and CDR2 as FQGTGA. The CDR3 length is 13 residues. The CDR3 reads CASSLISGGEQYF. CDR3 coding DNA: TGTGCCAGCAGCCTCATCTCAGGAGGCGAGCAGTACTTC.

This clone was observed a single time. This chain uses TRBV5-1 with TRBJ1-6; 9 bases agree with TRBD1. Looked up from germline, CDR1 is SGHRS and CDR2 is YFSETQ. With V trimmed by 0 bases and J by 1 base, 5 bases remained unmatched. The CDR3 is 18 amino acids. The CDR3, as DNA: TGCGCCAGCAGCTTGGCCGGGACAGGGAGGTCCTATAATTCACCCCTCCACTTT. This translates into CASSLAGTGRSYNSPLHF. The full variable domain, rest sourced from reference TRBV5-1 and TRBJ1-6, is KAGVTQTPRYLIKTRGQQVTLSCSPISGHRSVSWYQQTPGQGLQFLFEYFSETQRNKGNFPGRFSGRQFSNSRSEMNVSTLELGDSALYLCASSLAGTGRSYNSPLHFGNGTRLTVT.

The rearrangement joins TRBV4-3 to TRBJ2-7, with a weak D call TRBD1 (5 bases). The CDR3 is made up of 15 amino acids. Germline lookup yields CDR1 LGHNA and CDR2 YSLEER. Trimming took 1 base from V and 0 from J, leaving 10 bases between them. The CDR3 bases are TGCGCCAGCAGCCAAGGAACAGGAAGCTCCTACGAGCAGTACTTC. Translation gives CASSQGTGSSYEQYF.

The rearrangement joins TRBV9 to TRBJ1-1; D is perhaps TRBD1 (5 bases). Trimming shortened V by 4 bases and J by 1 base, and 14 bases separated the two germline ends. The CDR3 runs to 15 residues. Germline V lookup: CDR1 SGDLS, CDR2 YYNGEE. The CDR3 here is CASSIRQRKNTEAFF. In DNA form, the CDR3 reads TGTGCCAGCAGCATAAGACAGAGAAAGAACACTGAAGCTTTCTTT.

The chain employs TRBV7-2 and TRBJ2-7; TRBD2 matches at 7 bases. V shed 3 bases, J shed 7 bases, and the junction held 12 bases outside the gene matches. The CDR3 consists of 15 residues. The V gene's germline CDR1 is SGHTA and CDR2 FQGNSA. This chain's CDR3 is CASSLVGRGGGEQYF. CDR3 coding DNA: TGTGCCAGCAGCTTGGTCGGTAGGGGCGGGGGTGAGCAGTACTTC.

The V gene is TRBV11-2, the J gene TRBJ2-7, with 7 positions matching TRBD2. CDR3 length equals 18 residues. J was trimmed by 2 bases and V by 5 bases; bases with no gene match: 18. Per the germline V gene, CDR1 is SGHAT and CDR2 is FQNNGV. The CDR3 DNA reads TGTGCCAGCAGCCCAATTAGCCGCGGGAGAGGTTTGACCTACGAGCAGTACTTC. Its translation is CASSPISRGRGLTYEQYF.

The chain employs TRBV5-1 and TRBJ1-1; D remains ambiguous. V was shortened by 2 bases and J by 0 bases, with 5 bases between the two germline ends. The CDR3 consists of 13 residues. The V gene's germline CDR1 is SGHRS and CDR2 YFSETQ. The CDR3 sequence is CASSFTVNTEAFF. CDR3 nucleotide sequence: TGCGCCAGCAGCTTTACAGTGAACACTGAAGCTTTCTTT.

J is TRBJ1-4 and V is TRBV10-3; 9 bases line up with TRBD1. The germline V gene has CDR1 ENHRY and CDR2 SYGVKD. The CDR3 runs to 15 residues. The trim removed 0 bases at V and 8 bases at J, leaving 4 bases unmatched. In DNA form, the CDR3 reads TGTGCCATCAGTGAGTCGGACAGGGGCGGCGAAAAACTGTTTTTT. Translating it yields CAISESDRGGEKLFF.

In nucleotides, the CDR3 is TGTGCCAGCAGTGCCGGGACTAGCGCAACGTACTTC. Translating gives CASSAGTSATYF. The chain employs TRBV7-2 and TRBJ2-7; 10 nucleotides line up with TRBD2. The V and J ends lost 6 bases and 12 bases, in that order; junction bases with no gene match: 8. Germline loops: CDR1 SGHTA, CDR2 FQGNSA. The CDR3 loop spans 12 amino acids.

The rearrangement uses TRBV19 and TRBJ1-5; 7 positions match TRBD1. V lost 4 bases and J lost 7; bases outside the gene matches: 10. Looked up from germline, CDR1 is LNHDA and CDR2 is SQIVND (reference sequence). This CDR3 region has 15 residues. The CDR3 sequence: CASSTQATGNQPQHF. The DNA of the CDR3 is TGTGCCAGTAGTACCCAAGCGACAGGGAACCAGCCCCAGCATTTT.

The rearrangement uses TRBV12-3 or TRBV12-4 and TRBJ1-6; TRBD1 aligns across 7 bases. There are 12 residues in the CDR3. Trimming removed 3 bases from V and 18 bases from J; junction bases left unmatched: 8. CDR3 coding DNA: TGTGCCAGCAGTTTCGGGACAGCATTCTCCCACTTT. This sequence encodes CASSFGTAFSHF.

CDR3 coding DNA: TGTGCCAGCAGCCCGGGGACAGACCCGAACACTGAAGCTTTCTTT. Translated: CASSPGTDPNTEAFF. The chain carries TRBV13 and TRBJ1-1; 7 bases map to TRBD1. The CDR3 is made up of 15 amino acids. Germline assignment: CDR1 PRHDT and CDR2 FYEKMQ (reference sequence). Germline trimming cut 5 bases from V and 1 base from J; bases unmatched to any gene: 7.

The chain carries TRBV27 and TRBJ2-2; 11 bases agree with TRBD1. CDR3 length: 18 amino acids. Germline lookup yields CDR1 MNHEY and CDR2 SMNVEV (reference sequence). The trim removed 4 bases at V and 6 bases at J, leaving 13 bases unmatched. The CDR3 reads CASSSQTPGQGVAGELFF. CDR3 in DNA: TGTGCCAGCAGTTCTCAAACACCGGGACAGGGGGTCGCCGGGGAGCTGTTTTTT.

This CDR3 is CASSKAYRQVRSYEQYF. CDR3 nucleotide sequence: TGTGCCAGCAGTAAGGCTTATCGACAGGTTAGATCCTACGAGCAGTACTTC. The V call is TRBV28, the J call TRBJ2-7, with TRBD1 as a possible D gene (6 bases). The V gene lost 5 bases and the J gene lost 1 base, with 21 bases spanning the gap. The CDR3 covers 17 residues. Germline lookup yields CDR1 MDHEN and CDR2 SYDVKM.